The rows below give T cell receptor beta chains drawn from one sample of a study of early T cells in non-severe SARS-CoV-2 infection. TCRdb called the 5' RACE reads again in MiXCR, with one record for every CDR3 protein. This table has over 85,000 distinct CDR3 sequences, over 10% appearing once. The sample here was whole blood, taken at baseline. The receptors stem from an adult who was a healthcare worker with PCR-confirmed SARS-CoV-2 infection or an uninfected control (not recorded which). Both conserved end residues are trimmed from each CDR3. Size is stated for part of the rows, as once, few or many counts, or as a class when the clone is expanded.

>TRBJ2-4|few|TRBV20-1
SAGQGNIQY
>TRBJ2-7|.|TRBV7-6
ASSWDSLSYEQY
>TRBJ1-2|many|TRBV7-8
ASSLGQGNYGYT
>TRBJ2-1|.|TRBV5-1
ASSTGQGTGNEQF
>TRBJ1-1|.|TRBV5-1
ASSLVGDRGLSEAF
>TRBJ2-3|.|TRBV5-1
ASSDPSGTSTDTQY
>TRBJ2-1|.|TRBV4-2
ASSHTRGNEQF
>TRBJ2-2|few|TRBV29-1
SVPGGPYTGELF
>TRBJ2-3|few|TRBV24-1
ATSDRRGADTQY
>TRBJ2-5|many|TRBV11-1
ASSRGSSQETQY
>TRBJ1-6|many|TRBV7-9
ASSRDTANSPLH
>TRBJ1-5|few|TRBV10-3
AIGGGNQPQH
>TRBJ1-5|many|TRBV7-8
ASSPGDYSNQPQH
>TRBJ1-4|.|TRBV2
ASSEHEKLF
>TRBJ2-5|.|TRBV3-1
ASSLLGLAGDQETQY
>TRBJ1-1|.|TRBV10-3
AISVGLLDSEAS
>TRBJ2-7|.|TRBV6-2/TRBV6-3
ASSYLDGDSYEQY
>TRBJ1-1|many|TRBV7-9
ASSSQGDHTEAF
>TRBJ1-1|.|TRBV5-1
ASSLEQGSLAF
>TRBJ1-4|few|TRBV10-3
AISENRDKLF
>TRBJ2-1|.|TRBV12-3/TRBV12-4
ASSLGWRAAHNEQF
>TRBJ2-5|.|TRBV29-1
SVDDSQETQY
>TRBJ1-1|many|TRBV20-1
SARDSGGDTEAF
>TRBJ2-1|few|TRBV4-1
ASSLREGQRNEQF
>TRBJ2-3|.|TRBV5-1
ASSFGTSGGTDTQY
>TRBJ2-4|many|TRBV5-1
ASSSTMGGNIQY
>TRBJ1-1|few|TRBV7-2
ASSLEWRGYTEAF
>TRBJ2-2|.|TRBV12-3/TRBV12-4
ASRGQGPNTGELF
>TRBJ2-5|.|TRBV12-3/TRBV12-4
ASSSPRTGRRKTQY
>TRBJ1-1|many|TRBV29-1
SVGEGRGNTEAF
>TRBJ2-3|many|TRBV7-8
ASSQRTRSDTQY
>TRBJ2-1|.|TRBV2
ASRLLDWGEQF
>TRBJ2-7|.|TRBV29-1
SALDRDGGDEQY
>TRBJ2-3|.|TRBV5-6
ASSLGGLYTDTQY
>TRBJ2-6|.|TRBV7-6
ASSLATGWNRANVLT
>TRBJ1-1|few|TRBV6-6
ASSTSTGGGNTEAF
>TRBJ2-1|few|TRBV20-1
SARGRVVYNEQF
>TRBJ2-7|many|TRBV7-2
ASSIYGNYEQY
>TRBJ2-7|.|TRBV4-1
ASSQGSGGTYEQY
>TRBJ2-1|.|TRBV28
ASSSPPTGLAVFYPFYNEQF
>TRBJ2-7|.|TRBV29-1
SVASGLDYEQY
>TRBJ2-3|few|TRBV20-1
SAGPSYTDTQY
>TRBJ2-7|few|TRBV20-1
SASDTVSYEQY
>TRBJ1-2|.|TRBV29-1
SVVGGRGYT
>TRBJ2-7|many|TRBV20-1
SARDLRGSSYEQY